The present TCR beta chain was sequenced within a study of T cell responses to AZD1222 COVID-19 vaccine. The CDR3 extends over 13 amino acids. The V and J ends lost 8 bases and 7 bases, in that order; junction bases with no gene match: 9. CDR1 and CDR2 from the germline V gene are MDHEN and SYDVKM. Sequenced by immunoSEQ multiplex PCR; TCRdb stores in-frame clones only, minus some. The table includes around 160,000 clones, approximately 89% detected once. This clone was seen once. The sequencing used peripheral blood, collected on day 0 of AZD1222 vaccination. This sequence was found in an adult in good health. This chain uses TRBV28 with TRBJ2-7; 9 nucleotides align to TRBD2. This chain's CDR3 is CASFGGGAWEQYF. The CDR3 DNA reads TGTGCCAGCTTTGGCGGGGGGGCATGGGAGCAGTACTTC.